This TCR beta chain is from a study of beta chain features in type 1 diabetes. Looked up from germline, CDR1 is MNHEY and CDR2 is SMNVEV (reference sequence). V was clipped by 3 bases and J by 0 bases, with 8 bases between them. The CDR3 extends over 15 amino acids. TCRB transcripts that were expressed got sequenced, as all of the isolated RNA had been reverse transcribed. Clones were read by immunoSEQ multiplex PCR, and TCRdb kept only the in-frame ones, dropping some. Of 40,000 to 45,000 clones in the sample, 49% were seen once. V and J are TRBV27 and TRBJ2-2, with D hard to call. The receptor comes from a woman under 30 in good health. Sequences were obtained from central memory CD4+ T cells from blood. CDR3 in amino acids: CASSFTATNTGELFF. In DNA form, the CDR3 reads TGTGCCAGCAGTTTCACAGCTACGAACACCGGGGAGCTGTTTTTT.